The next 20 T cell receptor beta chains were all read from a single sample in a study of control samples from healthy donors and cancer patients. Produced via immunoSEQ multiplex PCR; TCRdb's table is partial and in-frame only. The sample shows around 76,000 clones, 94% of them seen only once. Input material: blood. Every receptor here comes from a middle-aged woman in good health.

This clone was seen a single time. This chain uses TRBV6-5 with TRBJ2-1; possible D gene TRBD2, 6 bases. With 4 bases removed from V and 2 bases from J, the gap between germline ends came to 9 bases. The CDR3 runs 14 residues. Germline V gene data show CDR1 as MNHEY and CDR2 as SVGAGI. As DNA, the CDR3 is TGTGCCAGCAGTTGGGGACTTACCTACAATGAGCAGTTCTTC. As protein: CASSWGLTYNEQFF.

The chain recombines TRBV2 with TRBJ1-4; 7 positions match TRBD1. CDR1 is SNHLY, CDR2 FYNNEI, per germline. This CDR3 is built from 13 residues. V gave up 6 bases and J gave up 8 bases; unmatched junction bases: 6. CDR3 coding DNA: TGTGCCAGCAGCGACAGGGATGGGGAAAAACTGTTTTTT. As protein: CASSDRDGEKLFF.

In this sample, this clone turned up once. This chain connects TRBV25-1 to TRBJ2-3; TRBD2 matches 10 bases. Germline trimming cut 4 bases from V and 5 bases from J; bases unmatched to any gene: 0. The CDR3 length is 13 residues. Germline V lookup: CDR1 MGHDK, CDR2 SYGVNS. The CDR3 sequence is CASSVAGGDTQYF. The CDR3 DNA is TGTGCCAGCAGTGTAGCGGGGGGAGATACGCAGTATTTT.

The gene calls are TRBV11-2 and TRBJ1-2; D perhaps matches TRBD1 (6 bases). CDR3 size: 15 residues. V was pared by 0 bases and J by 4 bases, with 12 bases between. Germline V CDR1 and CDR2: SGHAT, FQNNGV. The CDR3 loop is CASSLDFTGIYGYTF. The CDR3 DNA sequence: TGTGCCAGCAGCTTAGATTTTACAGGGATCTATGGCTACACCTTC. Full variable domain (rest looked up from reference TRBV11-2 and TRBJ1-2): EAGVAQSPRYKIIEKRQSVAFWCNPISGHATLYWYQQILGQGPKLLIQFQNNGVVDDSQLPKDRFSAERLKGVDSTLKIQPAKLEDSAVYLCASSLDFTGIYGYTFGSGTRLTVV.

CDR3 nucleotides: TGTGCCAGCAGCCAACCACAGGGAGGCTATAATTCACCCCTCCACTTT. This translates into CASSQPQGGYNSPLHF. The rearrangement joins TRBV7-9 to TRBJ1-6; tentative D call: TRBD1 (6 bases). CDR1 SEHNR and CDR2 FQNEAQ come from the germline V gene (reference sequence). The germline V and J ends were trimmed by 5 bases and 3 bases, with 14 bases remaining between them. CDR3 length equals 16 residues.

The rearrangement uses TRBV30 and TRBJ2-7; D is unresolved. Germline CDR1 GTSNPN, CDR2 SVGIG (reference sequence). The V end was cut by 7 bases, the J end by 6 bases, with 22 bases between. CDR3 length equals 14 residues. The CDR3 sequence: CASPKVRAPSEQYF. As DNA, the CDR3 is TGTGCCTCCCCGAAGGTACGGGCCCCTAGCGAGCAGTACTTC.

V usage is TRBV30 and J usage is TRBJ1-5, with D unclear. Trimming removed 1 base from V and 2 bases from J, with 12 bases in between. Germline values: CDR1 GTSNPN, CDR2 SVGIG (reference sequence). This CDR3 region has 15 residues. The CDR3 is CAWSAAAGGNQPQHF. The CDR3 DNA reads as TGTGCCTGGAGTGCCGCCGCCGGGGGCAATCAGCCCCAGCATTTT.

The chain couples TRBV6-5 to TRBJ1-1, with D tentatively TRBD1 (6 bases). This CDR3 is 15 amino acids long. The germline gives CDR1 MNHEY, CDR2 SVGAGI. Trimming pared 1 base from V and 1 base from J, leaving 10 bases between. The CDR3 nucleotides are TGTGCCAGCAGTTACTGGACGGGACAGAACACTGAAGCTTTCTTT. Translating it yields CASSYWTGQNTEAFF.

The V call is TRBV6-2 or TRBV6-3, the J call TRBJ2-3; 9 positions match TRBD2. Germline V gives CDR1 MNHEY, CDR2 SVGEGT. V trimming: 2 bases; J trimming: 6 bases; junction bases outside the gene matches: 3. This CDR3 region has 14 residues. CDR3 sequence: CASSYGGRVDTQYF. In DNA form, the CDR3 reads TGTGCCAGCAGTTACGGCGGGAGGGTTGATACGCAGTATTTT.

The chain recombines TRBV20-1 with TRBJ1-6; D unresolved. V gave up 3 bases and J gave up 2 bases, with 11 bases separating them. The germline V gene has CDR1 DFQATT and CDR2 SNEGSKA (reference sequence). This CDR3 contains 15 residues. The CDR3 DNA sequence: TGCAGTGCTAGTGCCGGGTTCACCTATAATTCACCCCTCCACTTT. Translating it yields CSASAGFTYNSPLHF.

V and J are TRBV28 and TRBJ1-1; maybe TRBD1 (6 bases). The ends were cut back, 5 bases at V and 3 bases at J, with 16 bases in the middle. CDR1 and CDR2 (germline): MDHEN, SYDVKM. The CDR3 extends over 15 amino acids. CDR3 in amino acids: CASSAPGDPYTEAFF. The CDR3 region has the DNA TGTGCCAGCAGTGCCCCAGGGGATCCCTACACTGAAGCTTTCTTT.

This chain connects TRBV6-5 to TRBJ2-3, with 7 bases identical to TRBD1. The germline gives CDR1 MNHEY, CDR2 SVGAGI. V lost 7 bases, J lost 4 bases, and 8 bases stayed unmatched. This CDR3 spans 14 amino acids. Here the CDR3 DNA reads TGTGCCAGCATCTCTCAGGGGGAAGCAGATACGCAGTATTTT. It specifies CASISQGEADTQYF.

The V gene is TRBV24-1, the J gene TRBJ2-7; no firm D call. The CDR3 has 13 amino acids. From germline, CDR1 is KGHDR and CDR2 SFDVKD. Trimming pared 7 bases from V and 2 bases from J, leaving 11 bases between. CDR3 residues: CATRSDDTYEQYF. In DNA, the CDR3 is TGTGCCACCAGGTCGGATGATACCTACGAGCAGTACTTC.

Only one count was recorded for this clone. The chain carries TRBV5-1 and TRBJ1-1, with 8 nucleotides matching TRBD1. Germline V gene sequence: CDR1 SGHRS, CDR2 YFSETQ. This CDR3 region has 14 residues. V lost 3 bases, J lost 1 base, and 2 bases stayed unmatched. CDR3 nucleotide sequence: TGCGCCAGCAGCTGGACAGGGTGGAACACTGAAGCTTTCTTT. Its translation: CASSWTGWNTEAFF.

This sequence joins TRBV29-1 and TRBJ1-2; no clear D. Trimming removed 2 bases from V and 8 bases from J, with 12 bases in between. Germline V gives CDR1 SQVTM, CDR2 ANQGSEA. The CDR3 spans 12 residues. The CDR3 here is CSVERGDGGYTF. CDR3 DNA sequence: TGCAGCGTTGAAAGAGGAGACGGGGGCTACACCTTC.

The chain employs TRBV12-3 or TRBV12-4 and TRBJ1-1; no reliable D call. V shed 5 bases and J shed 2 bases, with 6 bases lying between them. The CDR3 has 12 amino acids. CDR3 amino acids: CASSPRNTEAFF. DNA for the CDR3: TGTGCCAGCAGTCCTAGAAACACTGAAGCTTTCTTT.

The V and J genes are TRBV7-9 and TRBJ2-1, with 9 positions matching TRBD2. V shed 5 bases, J shed 2 bases, and the junction held 4 bases outside the gene matches. From germline, CDR1 is SEHNR and CDR2 FQNEAQ (reference sequence). The CDR3 runs to 15 residues. The CDR3 DNA sequence: TGTGCCAGCAGCCTTAGCGGGAGACCCTACAATGAGCAGTTCTTC. Protein: CASSLSGRPYNEQFF.

The rearrangement joins TRBV21-1 to TRBJ2-2. TRBV21-1 is listed as a pseudogene. The CDR3 sequence is 16 residues long. CDR3 region: CASTFWGGGLTGELFF. For the CDR3, the DNA is TGTGCCAGCACCTTTTGGGGAGGGGGCCTCACCGGGGAGCTGTTTTTT.

The CDR3 sequence is CASSLGDGSTYEQYF. The DNA for the CDR3 is TGTGCCAGCAGCTTAGGAGACGGGAGTACGTACGAGCAGTACTTC. The chain couples TRBV7-6 to TRBJ2-7; TRBD2 might be the D (6 bases). Germline assignment: CDR1 SGHVS and CDR2 FNYEAQ. This CDR3 spans 15 amino acids. Trimming took 1 base from V and 4 from J, leaving 14 bases between them.

The rearrangement joins TRBV5-1 to TRBJ2-7, with 12 bases identical to TRBD2. The V segment lost 0 bases and the J segment 3 bases; nucleotides outside the gene matches: 4. This CDR3 has 16 amino acids. The V gene's germline CDR1 is SGHRS and CDR2 YFSETQ. CDR3 sequence reads: CASSLGGLAGYYEQYF. For the CDR3, the DNA is TGCGCCAGCAGCTTGGGGGGACTAGCGGGTTACTACGAGCAGTACTTC.